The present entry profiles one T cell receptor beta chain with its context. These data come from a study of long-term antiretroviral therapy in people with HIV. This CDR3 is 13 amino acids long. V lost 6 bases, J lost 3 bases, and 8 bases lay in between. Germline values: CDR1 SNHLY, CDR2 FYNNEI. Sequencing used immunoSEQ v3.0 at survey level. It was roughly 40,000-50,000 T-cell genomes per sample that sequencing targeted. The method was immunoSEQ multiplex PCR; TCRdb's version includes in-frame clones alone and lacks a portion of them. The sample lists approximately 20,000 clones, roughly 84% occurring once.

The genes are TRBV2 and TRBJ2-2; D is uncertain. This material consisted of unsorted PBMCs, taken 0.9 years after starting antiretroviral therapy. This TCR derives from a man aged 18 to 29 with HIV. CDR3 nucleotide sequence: TGTGCCAGCAGCCTTGGGGACACCGGGGAGCTGTTTTTT. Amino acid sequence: CASSLGDTGELFF.